The clone carrying this T cell receptor (beta chain) was detected a few times. Its antigen remains unknown. Overall study results and limits: Greatest tumor Treg TCR overlap was with tumor naive CD4+ cells. In terms of TCR gene usage, tumor memory CD4+ T cells clustered together with blood and lymph node memory CD4+ cells, as well as with lymph node naive CD4+ cells. The larger-cohort validation was restricted to a single TCR beta V-J rearrangement rather than whole repertoires.

In germline, CDR1 is SQVTM, CDR2 ANQGSEA. The CDR3 runs 13 residues. The J segment lost 0 bases and the V segment lost 4 bases, leaving 0 bases of the junction unmatched. Constant-region reverse primers amplified full-length variable regions, followed by semi-nested Nested Universal Primer A PCR. TCRdb called the 5' RACE reads again in MiXCR, with one record for every CDR3 protein. The sample carries about 60,000 distinct CDR3 sequences, roughly 30% recorded once. The chain has TRBV29-1 and TRBJ2-7; 10 positions match TRBD1. Sequencing used tumor-infiltrating naive CD4+ T cells sorted from the breast tumor. Subset defined: naive CD4+ T cells, CD4+CD45RA+CD25-. This receptor was obtained from a female donor with breast cancer. CDR3 amino acids: CSVGDRGSYEQYF. DNA for the CDR3: TGCAGCGTTGGGGACAGGGGCTCCTACGAGCAGTACTTC.